These T cell receptor beta chains were read from a single sample in a study of graft-versus-host responses after intestinal transplantation. Some clones are missing from TCRdb's copy, which holds only in-frame ones; the method was immunoSEQ multiplex PCR. This table has some 140,000 clones, just over 90% appearing once. Antigens of these TCRs are unknown. The sample in question was unstimulated CD4+ T cells sorted from spleen or lymph node cells, obtained before intestinal transplant. All receptors come from a human donor who received an intestinal transplant. The CDR3 runs from the conserved cysteine through the conserved F or W. The order of the fields is V gene, clone size, J gene, D gene, CDR3 DNA, CDR3 protein. The D gene is left open where the match is weak. Clone size, where shown, is once, few, many, or a class for clones that have expanded.

V gene: TRBV18; clone size: -; J gene: TRBJ1-1; D gene: -; CDR3 DNA: TGTGCCAGCTCACCGGCAGAGAACACTGAAGCTTTCTTT; CDR3 protein: CASSPAENTEAFF
V gene: TRBV6-6; clone size: -; J gene: TRBJ2-3; D gene: TRBD2; CDR3 DNA: TGTGCCAGCAGCCGCCCTAGCGGGGGGAGGAAGGATACGCAGTATTTT; CDR3 protein: CASSRPSGGRKDTQYF
V gene: TRBV5-1; clone size: -; J gene: TRBJ2-6; D gene: -; CDR3 DNA: TGCGCCAGCAGCTTGGAGGTACAGGGTTTAGCCTCTGGGGCCAACGTCCTGACTTTC; CDR3 protein: CASSLEVQGLASGANVLTF
V gene: TRBV20-1; clone size: -; J gene: TRBJ2-1; D gene: -; CDR3 DNA: TGCAGTGCTAGAAGTGACAATGAGCAGTTCTTC; CDR3 protein: CSARSDNEQFF
V gene: TRBV2; clone size: -; J gene: TRBJ1-1; D gene: -; CDR3 DNA: TGTGCCAGCAGGGCCGAGTCGAACACTGAAGCTTTCTTT; CDR3 protein: CASRAESNTEAFF
V gene: TRBV6-5; clone size: once; J gene: TRBJ2-3; D gene: -; CDR3 DNA: TGTGCCAGCAGCTATGGCCGGGGCACAGATACGCAGTATTTT; CDR3 protein: CASSYGRGTDTQYF
V gene: TRBV7-9; clone size: few; J gene: TRBJ2-7; D gene: -; CDR3 DNA: TGTGCCAGCAGCTTTGCCCACGAGCAGTACTTC; CDR3 protein: CASSFAHEQYF
V gene: TRBV6-1; clone size: -; J gene: TRBJ1-4; D gene: -; CDR3 DNA: TGTGCCAGCAGTGAAAGTACAGGGAGGGGTGAAAAACTGTTTTTT; CDR3 protein: CASSESTGRGEKLFF
V gene: TRBV2; clone size: once; J gene: TRBJ1-2; D gene: TRBD1; CDR3 DNA: TGTGGGCAGTCGGACAGGGGCTATGGCTACACCTTC; CDR3 protein: CGQSDRGYGYTF
V gene: TRBV5-1; clone size: -; J gene: TRBJ1-4; D gene: -; CDR3 DNA: TGCGCCAGCAGCTTCGGCATACTTACAACTAATGAAAAACTGTTTTTT; CDR3 protein: CASSFGILTTNEKLFF
V gene: TRBV7-9; clone size: -; J gene: TRBJ2-1; D gene: -; CDR3 DNA: TGTGCCAGCAGCTTAATTGGGGAGGGGGATGAGCAGTTCTTC; CDR3 protein: CASSLIGEGDEQFF
V gene: TRBV5-4; clone size: -; J gene: TRBJ2-1; D gene: TRBD2; CDR3 DNA: TGTGCCAGCAGACCAAAGCGGGGGGGCGAGTTCGATGAGCAGTTCTTC; CDR3 protein: CASRPKRGGEFDEQFF
V gene: TRBV27; clone size: -; J gene: TRBJ1-5; D gene: -; CDR3 DNA: TGTGCCAGCAGTTTTCGTAGGGGCTTGCCCCAGCATTTT; CDR3 protein: CASSFRRGLPQHF
V gene: TRBV7-9; clone size: few; J gene: TRBJ2-7; D gene: TRBD1; CDR3 DNA: TGTGCCAGCAGCCAGCGTCCGGGACAGGGTCTCGACGAGCAGTACTTC; CDR3 protein: CASSQRPGQGLDEQYF
V gene: TRBV11-2; clone size: -; J gene: TRBJ2-5; D gene: TRBD2; CDR3 DNA: TGTGCCAGCAGCTTTAGCGGGGGCCAAGAGACCCAGTACTTC; CDR3 protein: CASSFSGGQETQYF
V gene: TRBV7-3; clone size: -; J gene: TRBJ2-1; D gene: TRBD1; CDR3 DNA: TGTGCCAGCAGCTTAGACAGGGACAATGAGCAGTTCTTC; CDR3 protein: CASSLDRDNEQFF
V gene: TRBV5-1; clone size: -; J gene: TRBJ1-5; D gene: -; CDR3 DNA: TGCGCCAGCAGCGAGGGGGGCGCGAGCAATCAGCCCCAGCATTTT; CDR3 protein: CASSEGGASNQPQHF
V gene: TRBV6-5; clone size: -; J gene: TRBJ2-7; D gene: -; CDR3 DNA: TGTGCCACCACGACCGGCTACGAGCAGTACTTC; CDR3 protein: CATTTGYEQYF
V gene: TRBV5-8; clone size: -; J gene: TRBJ2-1; D gene: -; CDR3 DNA: TGTGCCAGCAACTACAATGAGCAGTTCTTC; CDR3 protein: CASNYNEQFF
V gene: TRBV27; clone size: -; J gene: TRBJ2-7; D gene: TRBD1; CDR3 DNA: TGTGCCAGCAGTTTATCGGGACAGTTTTACGAGCAGTACTTC; CDR3 protein: CASSLSGQFYEQYF
V gene: TRBV4-1; clone size: -; J gene: TRBJ2-7; D gene: -; CDR3 DNA: TGCGCCAGCAGCCCACCGAGCGGCAGGTACTACGAGCAGTACTTC; CDR3 protein: CASSPPSGRYYEQYF
V gene: TRBV30; clone size: -; J gene: TRBJ2-1; D gene: TRBD2; CDR3 DNA: TGTGCCTGGAGCGGGGGAGGGAATGAGCAGTTCTTC; CDR3 protein: CAWSGGGNEQFF
V gene: TRBV14; clone size: -; J gene: TRBJ2-7; D gene: -; CDR3 DNA: TGTGCCAGCAGCCAAGATCAGGGGCCCTACGAGCAGTACTTC; CDR3 protein: CASSQDQGPYEQYF
V gene: TRBV29-1; clone size: -; J gene: TRBJ1-2; D gene: -; CDR3 DNA: TGCAGCGTTGACGCGGGACTGGGCGGCTACACCTTC; CDR3 protein: CSVDAGLGGYTF
V gene: TRBV10-3; clone size: -; J gene: TRBJ2-3; D gene: TRBD2; CDR3 DNA: TGTGCCATCAGTATACTAGCGGGGGGGCCGGGGGATACGCAGTATTTT; CDR3 protein: CAISILAGGPGDTQYF
V gene: TRBV19; clone size: -; J gene: TRBJ2-1; D gene: -; CDR3 DNA: TGTGCCAGTAGTGCGGGGGCCTTCGGCTACAATGAGCAGTTCTTC; CDR3 protein: CASSAGAFGYNEQFF
V gene: TRBV11-2; clone size: once; J gene: TRBJ2-2; D gene: TRBD2; CDR3 DNA: TGTGCCAGCAGCCCCAGCGGGGGGGCCCGAACCGGGGAGCTGTTTTTT; CDR3 protein: CASSPSGGARTGELFF
V gene: TRBV2; clone size: -; J gene: TRBJ2-7; D gene: TRBD2; CDR3 DNA: TGTGCCAGCAGCCCCGCTTATTTAGCGGGGGTAACCTACGAGCAGTACTTC; CDR3 protein: CASSPAYLAGVTYEQYF
V gene: TRBV6-5; clone size: -; J gene: TRBJ2-7; D gene: -; CDR3 DNA: TGTGCCAGCAGCCCACAGTCCCAGGACTATGACGAGCAGTACTTC; CDR3 protein: CASSPQSQDYDEQYF
V gene: TRBV9; clone size: -; J gene: TRBJ1-1; D gene: -; CDR3 DNA: TGTGCCAGCAGCGTAGGACCAGGGGCCAAAACTGAAGCTTTCTTT; CDR3 protein: CASSVGPGAKTEAFF
V gene: TRBV18; clone size: once; J gene: TRBJ1-6; D gene: -; CDR3 DNA: TGTGCCAGCTCAAGGGATTACTATAATTCACCCCTCCACTTT; CDR3 protein: CASSRDYYNSPLHF
V gene: TRBV7-3; clone size: -; J gene: TRBJ2-7; D gene: -; CDR3 DNA: TGTGCCAGCAGCTTAACCGAGACGGCATACGAGCAGTACTTC; CDR3 protein: CASSLTETAYEQYF
V gene: TRBV4-2; clone size: -; J gene: TRBJ1-5; D gene: -; CDR3 DNA: TGTGCCAGCAGCCAAGATAGGGGACAGCCCCAGCATTTT; CDR3 protein: CASSQDRGQPQHF
V gene: TRBV19; clone size: once; J gene: TRBJ2-5; D gene: -; CDR3 DNA: TGTGCCAGTAGTGTTACACAGGGGAGGGAGACCCAGTACTTC; CDR3 protein: CASSVTQGRETQYF
V gene: TRBV7-7; clone size: -; J gene: TRBJ2-5; D gene: -; CDR3 DNA: TGTGCCAGCAGCCTGGACAGTCAAGAGACCCAGTACTTC; CDR3 protein: CASSLDSQETQYF
V gene: TRBV5-8; clone size: -; J gene: TRBJ2-1; D gene: -; CDR3 DNA: TGTGCCAGCAGCCAGGGCGTTAGGGTCTTGACCCTCCCTAGTGAGCAGTTCTTC; CDR3 protein: CASSQGVRVLTLPSEQFF
V gene: TRBV18; clone size: -; J gene: TRBJ2-3; D gene: TRBD2; CDR3 DNA: TGTGCCAGCTCACCCCAACGGGGGGGAAGTACAGATACGCAGTATTTT; CDR3 protein: CASSPQRGGSTDTQYF
V gene: TRBV6-1; clone size: -; J gene: TRBJ1-2; D gene: -; CDR3 DNA: TGTGCCAGCAGGCCAGGTGGGGGGGAACACACCTTC; CDR3 protein: CASRPGGGEHTF
V gene: TRBV4-2; clone size: -; J gene: TRBJ2-2; D gene: -; CDR3 DNA: TGTGCCAGCGCCAAGTCGGGGGCCGGAGCCGGGGAGCTGTTTTTT; CDR3 protein: CASAKSGAGAGELFF
V gene: TRBV18; clone size: -; J gene: TRBJ1-1; D gene: -; CDR3 DNA: TGTGCCAGCTCACCGGGATCCCTTAAGTCGGAAGCTTTCTTT; CDR3 protein: CASSPGSLKSEAFF
V gene: TRBV5-1; clone size: -; J gene: TRBJ2-5; D gene: -; CDR3 DNA: TGCGCCAGCAGAAGTTCCCCCAATTTGGCGGGGAGAGAGACCCAGTACTTC; CDR3 protein: CASRSSPNLAGRETQYF
V gene: TRBV11-2; clone size: -; J gene: TRBJ1-1; D gene: TRBD1; CDR3 DNA: TGTGCCAGCAGTCGGACAGGGAGTTCCAACACTGAAGCTTTCTTT; CDR3 protein: CASSRTGSSNTEAFF